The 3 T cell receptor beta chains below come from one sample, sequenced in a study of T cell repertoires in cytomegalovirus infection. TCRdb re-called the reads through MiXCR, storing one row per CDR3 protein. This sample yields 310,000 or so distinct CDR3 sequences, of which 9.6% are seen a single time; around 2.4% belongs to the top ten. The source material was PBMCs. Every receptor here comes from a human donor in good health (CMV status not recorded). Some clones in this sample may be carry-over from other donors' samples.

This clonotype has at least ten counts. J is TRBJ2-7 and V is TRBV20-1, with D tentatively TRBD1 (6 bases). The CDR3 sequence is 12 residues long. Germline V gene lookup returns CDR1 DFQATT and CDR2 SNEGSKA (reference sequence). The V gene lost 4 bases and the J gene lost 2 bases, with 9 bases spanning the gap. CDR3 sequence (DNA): TGCAGTGCTAACCAGGGGCCCTACGAGCAGTACGTC. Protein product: CSANQGPYEQYV.

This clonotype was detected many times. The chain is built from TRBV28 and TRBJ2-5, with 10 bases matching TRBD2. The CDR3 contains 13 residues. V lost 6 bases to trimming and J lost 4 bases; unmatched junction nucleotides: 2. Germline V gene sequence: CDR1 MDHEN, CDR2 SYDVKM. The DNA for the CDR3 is TGTGCCAGCAGACTAGCGGGGAGAGAGACCCAGTACTTC. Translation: CASRLAGRETQYF.

DNA of the CDR3: TGTGCCTCCCGAACCTCACTTGACAATCAGCCCCAGCATTTT. Protein sequence: CASRTSLDNQPQHF. The J gene is TRBJ1-5, the V gene TRBV10-3, with no clear D. The germline V and J ends were trimmed by 11 bases and 3 bases, with 17 bases remaining between them. The germline CDR1 and CDR2 sequences are ENHRY and SYGVKD. The CDR3 sequence is 14 residues long.